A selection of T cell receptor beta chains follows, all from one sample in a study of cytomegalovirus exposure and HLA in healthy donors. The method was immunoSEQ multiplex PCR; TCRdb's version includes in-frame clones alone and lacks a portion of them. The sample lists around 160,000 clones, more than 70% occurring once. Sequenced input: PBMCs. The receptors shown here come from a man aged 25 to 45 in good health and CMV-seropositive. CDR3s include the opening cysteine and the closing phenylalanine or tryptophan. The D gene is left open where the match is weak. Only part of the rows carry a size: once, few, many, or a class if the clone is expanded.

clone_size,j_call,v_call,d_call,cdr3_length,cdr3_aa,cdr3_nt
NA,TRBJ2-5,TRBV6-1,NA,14,CASSLTGGEETQYF,TGTGCCAGCAGTCTTACAGGGGGGGAAGAGACCCAGTACTTC
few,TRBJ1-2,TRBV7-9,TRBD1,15,CASSSGQGRDYGYTF,TGTGCCAGCAGCTCCGGACAGGGGAGGGACTATGGCTACACCTTC
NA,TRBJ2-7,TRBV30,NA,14,CAWSTGLNSYEQYF,TGTGCCTGGAGTACAGGGTTGAACTCCTACGAGCAGTACTTC
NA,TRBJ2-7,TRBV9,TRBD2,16,CASSVGGLAGAYEQYF,TGTGCCAGCAGCGTAGGGGGCCTAGCGGGGGCCTACGAGCAGTACTTC
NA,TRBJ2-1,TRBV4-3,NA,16,CASSQEWDSPYNEQFF,TGCGCCAGCAGCCAAGAATGGGACTCTCCGTACAATGAGCAGTTCTTC
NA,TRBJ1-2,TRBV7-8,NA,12,CASSFRQGGYTF,TGTGCCAGCAGCTTCCGGCAGGGTGGCTACACCTTC
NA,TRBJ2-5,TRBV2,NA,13,CASTGRNRETQYF,TGTGCCAGCACCGGGAGAAATCGAGAGACCCAGTACTTC
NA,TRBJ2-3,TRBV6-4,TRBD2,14,CASSEAGGTDTQYF,TGTGCCAGCAGTGAAGCGGGAGGCACAGATACGCAGTATTTT
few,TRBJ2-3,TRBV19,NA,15,CASSIHGTNTDTQYF,TGTGCCAGTAGTATTCACGGGACAAACACAGATACGCAGTATTTT
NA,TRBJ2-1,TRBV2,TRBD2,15,CASRALRREGRYRFF,TGTGCCAGCAGGGCCCTTCGACGGGAGGGCCGATATCGTTTCTTC
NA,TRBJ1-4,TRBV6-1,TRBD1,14,CASSDTGGDEKLFF,TGTGCCAGCAGCGACACAGGGGGGGATGAAAAACTGTTTTTT
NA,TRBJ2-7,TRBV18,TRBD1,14,CASSGGQGAYEQYF,TGTGCCAGCTCCGGGGGACAGGGGGCATACGAGCAGTACTTC
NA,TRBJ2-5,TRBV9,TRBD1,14,CASSYRGGQETQYF,TGTGCCAGCAGCTACAGGGGTGGGCAAGAGACCCAGTACTTC
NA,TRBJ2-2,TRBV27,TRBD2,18,CASSWGSWREAGTGELFF,TGTGCCAGCAGTTGGGGGTCGTGGCGGGAGGCGGGCACCGGGGAGCTGTTTTTT
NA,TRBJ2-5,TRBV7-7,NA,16,CASSLAAGGGEETQYF,TGTGCTAGCAGCTTAGCCGCGGGCGGAGGGGAGGAGACCCAGTACTTC
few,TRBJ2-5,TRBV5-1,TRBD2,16,CASSSGLRGGRETQYF,TGCGCCAGCAGCTCAGGCCTGCGGGGGGGCCGGGAGACCCAGTACTTC
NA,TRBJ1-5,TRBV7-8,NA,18,CASSLGILVTAGNQPQHF,TGTGCCAGCAGCTTAGGAATTCTAGTGACGGCTGGAAATCAGCCCCAGCATTTT
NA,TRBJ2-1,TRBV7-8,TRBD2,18,CASSLLPSGGATYNEQFF,TGTGCCAGCAGCTTACTACCTAGCGGGGGGGCCACCTACAATGAGCAGTTCTTC
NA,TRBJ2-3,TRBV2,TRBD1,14,CAIPGTGETDTQYF,TGTGCCATCCCGGGCACAGGGGAAACAGATACGCAGTATTTT
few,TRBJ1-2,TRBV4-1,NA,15,CASSQDYAGNYGYTF,TGCGCCAGCAGCCAAGATTACGCAGGGAACTATGGCTACACCTTC
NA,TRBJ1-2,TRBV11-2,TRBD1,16,CASSSPGQGVGYGYTF,TGTGCCAGCAGCAGCCCAGGACAGGGGGTCGGCTATGGCTACACCTTC
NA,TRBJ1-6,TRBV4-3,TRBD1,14,CASSRDRGISPLHF,TGCGCCAGCAGCCGCGACAGGGGAATCTCACCCCTCCACTTT
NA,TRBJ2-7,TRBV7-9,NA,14,CASSLGRQGHEQYF,TGTGCCAGCAGCCTAGGACGGCAGGGTCACGAGCAGTACTTC
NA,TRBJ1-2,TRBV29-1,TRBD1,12,CSVEGTGDGYTF,TGCAGCGTTGAGGGGACAGGGGACGGCTACACCTTC
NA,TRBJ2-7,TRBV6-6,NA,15,CASSYSRVLSYEQYF,TGTGCCAGCAGTTACTCGAGAGTCTTATCCTACGAGCAGTACTTC
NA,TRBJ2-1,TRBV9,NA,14,CASRGLGSYNEQFF,TGTGCCAGCAGGGGACTTGGCTCCTACAATGAGCAGTTCTTC
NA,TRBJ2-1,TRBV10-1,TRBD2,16,CASSESRERTYNEQFF,TGCGCCAGCAGTGAGTCGCGGGAGAGGACCTACAATGAGCAGTTCTTC
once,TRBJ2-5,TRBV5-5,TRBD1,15,CASSLGTAYQETQYF,TGTGCCAGCAGCCTCGGGACAGCCTACCAAGAGACCCAGTACTTC
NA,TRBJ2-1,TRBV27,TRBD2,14,CASAYRGGGDEQFF,TGTGCCAGCGCTTACCGGGGCGGGGGTGATGAGCAGTTCTTC
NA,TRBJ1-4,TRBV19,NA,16,CASSPPGGATNEKLFF,TGTGCCAGTAGTCCTCCCGGGGGGGCAACTAATGAAAAACTGTTTTTT
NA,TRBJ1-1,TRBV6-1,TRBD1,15,CASSPTSTGGFEAFF,TGTGCCAGCAGTCCCACCTCGACAGGGGGATTTGAAGCTTTCTTT